Presented here are 9 T cell receptor beta chains from one specimen sequenced in a study of blood T cell repertoires in COVID-19. Produced via immunoSEQ multiplex PCR; TCRdb's table is partial and in-frame only. The sample yields 250,000 to 350,000 clones, about nine tenths seen once. The sample taken for sequencing was peripheral blood. All receptors come from a woman in her thirties with active or convalescent COVID-19.

This clone was recorded only once. The chain links TRBV19 to TRBJ1-2, with D possibly TRBD1 on 5 matching bases. V lost 8 bases, J lost 8 bases, and 15 bases lay in between. There are 12 residues in the CDR3. Germline CDR1 is LNHDA and CDR2 is SQIVND (reference sequence). Here the CDR3 reads CASRKGIAGYTF. Here the CDR3 DNA reads TGTGCCAGTCGAAAGGGGATCGCGGGCTACACCTTC.

V gene TRBV7-8 combines with J gene TRBJ1-2, with D uncertain. The V gene's germline CDR1 is SGHVS and CDR2 FQNEAQ. Trimming removed 7 bases from V and 8 bases from J, with 23 bases in between. This CDR3 contains 15 residues. CDR3: CASTLENGINGGYTF. CDR3 bases: TGTGCCAGCACGTTGGAAAACGGGATTAACGGGGGCTACACCTTC.

The rearrangement joins TRBV7-2 to TRBJ1-6; D not certain. Germline values: CDR1 SGHTA, CDR2 FQGNSA. V shed 5 bases and J shed 3 bases, with 8 bases lying between them. This CDR3 has 14 residues. The CDR3: CASSAGIYNSPLHF. Written as DNA, the CDR3 is TGTGCCAGCAGCGCAGGCATCTATAATTCACCCCTCCACTTT. The variable domain in full, completed from reference TRBV7-2 and TRBJ1-6, reads GAGVSQSPSNKVTEKGKDVELRCDPISGHTALYWYRQSLGQGLEFLIYFQGNSAPDKSGLPSDRFSAERTGGSVSTLTIQRTQQEDSAVYLCASSAGIYNSPLHFGNGTRLTVT.

The chain is built from TRBV18 and TRBJ1-1, with 11 bases aligning to TRBD1. Germline values: CDR1 KGHSH, CDR2 LQKENI. The CDR3 runs 16 residues. V dropped 1 base and J dropped 5; count of bases not matched to a gene: 6. Here the CDR3 reads CASSPQGQGAGTEAFF. CDR3 coding DNA: TGTGCCAGCTCACCACAAGGACAGGGGGCGGGAACTGAAGCTTTCTTT.

This clone was detected many times. The rearrangement links TRBV19 to TRBJ1-1; D uncertain. The germline V gene has CDR1 LNHDA and CDR2 SQIVND (reference sequence). CDR3 length: 13 residues. V was pared by 6 bases and J by 0 bases, with 8 bases between. The CDR3 region has the DNA TGTGCCAGTAGCCAACAGCTGAACACTGAAGCTTTCTTT. Protein product: CASSQQLNTEAFF.

The V call is TRBV7-2, the J call TRBJ1-1; 7 nucleotides align to TRBD1. CDR1 and CDR2 from the germline V gene are SGHTA and FQGNSA. CDR3 length: 14 amino acids. With V trimmed by 2 bases and J by 4 bases, 4 bases remained unmatched. CDR3 DNA: TGTGCCAGCAGCTTACGACAGGGCATCACTGAAGCTTTCTTT. Translated, it gives CASSLRQGITEAFF.

This clone was observed once. J is TRBJ2-5 and V is TRBV7-2; 9 bases line up with TRBD1. Germline V gene lookup returns CDR1 SGHTA and CDR2 FQGNSA. V lost 3 bases to trimming and J lost 2 bases; unmatched junction nucleotides: 13. This CDR3 has 18 amino acids. The CDR3, as DNA: TGTGCCAGCAGCTTTCGGGACAGGGTGTGGGGGGCTCAAGAGACCCAGTACTTC. This sequence encodes CASSFRDRVWGAQETQYF.

This rearrangement joins TRBV5-1 to TRBJ1-2, with 9 bases fitting TRBD1. The CDR3 is 17 residues long. Germline CDR1 and CDR2: SGHRS and YFSETQ. J was trimmed by 0 bases and V by 0 bases; bases with no gene match: 6. CDR3 sequence (DNA): TGCGCCAGCAGCTTGGGAACAGGGGGCTTAACTAACTATGGCTACACCTTC. The encoded protein is CASSLGTGGLTNYGYTF.

The chain couples TRBV27 to TRBJ2-7, with 9 bases that match TRBD1. Germline loops: CDR1 MNHEY, CDR2 SMNVEV (reference sequence). V dropped 4 bases and J dropped 1; count of bases not matched to a gene: 5. This CDR3 spans 15 amino acids. In DNA form, the CDR3 reads TGTGCCAGCAGTTGGACCGGGACAGGGTCCTACGAGCAGTACTTC. This gives the protein CASSWTGTGSYEQYF.